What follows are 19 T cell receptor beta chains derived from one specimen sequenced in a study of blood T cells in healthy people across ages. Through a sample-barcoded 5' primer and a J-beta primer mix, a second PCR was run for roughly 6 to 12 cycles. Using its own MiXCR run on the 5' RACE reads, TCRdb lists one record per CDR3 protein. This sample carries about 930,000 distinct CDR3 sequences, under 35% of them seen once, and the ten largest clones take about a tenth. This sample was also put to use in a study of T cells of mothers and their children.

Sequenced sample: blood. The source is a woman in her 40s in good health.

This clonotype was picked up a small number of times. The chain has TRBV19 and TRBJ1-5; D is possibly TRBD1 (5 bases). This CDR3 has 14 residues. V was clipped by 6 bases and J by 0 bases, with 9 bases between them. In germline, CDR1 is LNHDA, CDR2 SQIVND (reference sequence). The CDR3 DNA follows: TGTGCCAGTAGCCGGGGCCTTAGCAATCAGCCCCAGCATTTT. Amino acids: CASSRGLSNQPQHF.

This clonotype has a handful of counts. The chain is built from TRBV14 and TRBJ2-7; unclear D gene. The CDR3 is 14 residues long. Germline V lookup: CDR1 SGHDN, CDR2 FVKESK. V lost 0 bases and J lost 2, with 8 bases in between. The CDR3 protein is CASSQDHGTYEQYF. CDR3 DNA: TGTGCCAGCAGCCAAGACCACGGTACCTACGAGCAGTACTTC.

Here the CDR3 reads CARSRENNEQFF. CDR3 DNA: TGTGCCAGGTCCAGGGAAAACAATGAGCAGTTCTTC. The V gene is TRBV27, the J gene TRBJ2-1, with a weak D call TRBD1 (5 bases). The CDR3 has 12 amino acids. Germline values: CDR1 MNHEY, CDR2 SMNVEV (reference sequence). Trimming shortened V by 9 bases and J by 5 bases, and 11 bases separated the two germline ends.

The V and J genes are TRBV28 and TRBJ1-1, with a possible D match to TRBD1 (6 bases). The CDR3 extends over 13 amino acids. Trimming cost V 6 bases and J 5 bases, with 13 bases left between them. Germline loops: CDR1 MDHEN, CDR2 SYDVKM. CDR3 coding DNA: TGTGCCAGCAGGCCCGCAGGGGTAACTGAAGCTTTCTTT. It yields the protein CASRPAGVTEAFF.

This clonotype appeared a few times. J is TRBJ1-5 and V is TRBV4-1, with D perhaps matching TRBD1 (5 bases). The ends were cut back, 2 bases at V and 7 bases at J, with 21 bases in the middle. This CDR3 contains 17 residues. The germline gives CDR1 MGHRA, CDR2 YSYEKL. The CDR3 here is CASSQPSVGISGQPQHF. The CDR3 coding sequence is TGCGCCAGCAGCCAACCAAGTGTGGGGATCTCAGGGCAGCCCCAGCATTTT.

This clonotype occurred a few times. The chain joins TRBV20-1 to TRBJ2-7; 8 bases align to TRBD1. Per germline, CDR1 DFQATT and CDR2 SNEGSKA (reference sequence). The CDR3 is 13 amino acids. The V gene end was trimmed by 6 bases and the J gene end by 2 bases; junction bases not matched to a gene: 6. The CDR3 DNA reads TGCAGTGCGCGACAGGGGAGCGCCTACGAGCAGTACTTC. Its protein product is CSARQGSAYEQYF.

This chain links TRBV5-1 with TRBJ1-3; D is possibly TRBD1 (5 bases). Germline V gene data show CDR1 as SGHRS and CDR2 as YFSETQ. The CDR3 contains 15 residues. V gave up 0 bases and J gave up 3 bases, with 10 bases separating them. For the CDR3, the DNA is TGCGCCAGCAGCTTGGCCGGAGGGGATGGAAACACCATATATTTT. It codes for CASSLAGGDGNTIYF. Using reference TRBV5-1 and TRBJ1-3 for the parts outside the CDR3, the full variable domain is KAGVTQTPRYLIKTRGQQVTLSCSPISGHRSVSWYQQTPGQGLQFLFEYFSETQRNKGNFPGRFSGRQFSNSRSEMNVSTLELGDSALYLCASSLAGGDGNTIYFGEGSWLTVV.

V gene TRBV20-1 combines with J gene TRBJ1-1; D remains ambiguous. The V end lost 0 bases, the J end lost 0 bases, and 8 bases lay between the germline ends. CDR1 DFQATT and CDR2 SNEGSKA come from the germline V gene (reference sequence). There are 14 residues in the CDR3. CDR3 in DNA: TGCAGTGCTAGAGATATTCGCATGAACACTGAAGCTTTCTTT. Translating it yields CSARDIRMNTEAFF.

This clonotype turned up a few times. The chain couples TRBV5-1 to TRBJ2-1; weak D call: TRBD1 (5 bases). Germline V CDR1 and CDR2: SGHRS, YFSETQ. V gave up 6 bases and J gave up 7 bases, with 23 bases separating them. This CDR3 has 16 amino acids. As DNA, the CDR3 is TGCGCCAGCACCTCGGGTTGGACATCCCAAGGGAATGAGCAGTTCTTC. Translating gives CASTSGWTSQGNEQFF.

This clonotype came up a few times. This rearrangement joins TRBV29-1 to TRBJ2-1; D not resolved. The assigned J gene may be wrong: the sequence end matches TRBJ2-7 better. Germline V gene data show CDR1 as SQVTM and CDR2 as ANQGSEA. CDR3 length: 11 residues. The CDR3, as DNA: TGCAGCGTACAGACCTACAATGAGCAGTACTTC. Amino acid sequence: CSVQTYNEQYF.

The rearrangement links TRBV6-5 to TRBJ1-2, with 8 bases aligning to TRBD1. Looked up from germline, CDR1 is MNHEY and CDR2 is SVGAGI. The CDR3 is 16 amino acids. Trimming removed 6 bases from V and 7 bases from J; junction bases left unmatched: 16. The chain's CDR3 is CASRTRTGITASGYTF. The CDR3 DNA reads TGTGCCAGCAGAACGCGGACAGGGATTACAGCTAGTGGCTACACCTTC.

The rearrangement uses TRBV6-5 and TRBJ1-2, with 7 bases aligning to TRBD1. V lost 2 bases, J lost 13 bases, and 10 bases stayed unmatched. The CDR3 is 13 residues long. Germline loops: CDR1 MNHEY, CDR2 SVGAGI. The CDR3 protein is CASSYPGQRLFTF. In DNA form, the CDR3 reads TGTGCCAGCAGTTACCCGGGACAGCGCCTTTTCACCTTC.

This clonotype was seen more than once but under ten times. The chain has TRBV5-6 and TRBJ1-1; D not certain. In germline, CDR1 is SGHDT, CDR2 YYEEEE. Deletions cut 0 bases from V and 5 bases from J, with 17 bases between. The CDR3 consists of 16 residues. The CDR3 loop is CASSLAMRVVGTEAFF. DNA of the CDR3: TGTGCCAGCAGCTTGGCCATGAGGGTCGTCGGGACTGAAGCTTTCTTT. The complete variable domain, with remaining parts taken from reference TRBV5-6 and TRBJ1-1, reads DAGVTQSPTHLIKTRGQQVTLRCSPKSGHDTVSWYQQALGQGPQFIFQYYEEEERQRGNFPDRFSGHQFPNYSSELNVNALLLGDSALYLCASSLAMRVVGTEAFFGQGTRLTVV.

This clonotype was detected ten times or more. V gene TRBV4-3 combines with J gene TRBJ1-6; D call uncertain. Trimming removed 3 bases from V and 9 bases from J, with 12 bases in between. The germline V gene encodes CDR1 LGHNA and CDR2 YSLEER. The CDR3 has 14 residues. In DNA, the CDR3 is TGCGCCAGCAGCCATCCACGGGAAAGTTCACCCCTCCACTTT. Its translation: CASSHPRESSPLHF.

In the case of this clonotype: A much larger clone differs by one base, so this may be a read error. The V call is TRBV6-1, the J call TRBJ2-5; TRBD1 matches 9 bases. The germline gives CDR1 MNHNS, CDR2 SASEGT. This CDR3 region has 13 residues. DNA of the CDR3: TGTACCAGCACGAGTGGGACAGGGAAGACCCAGTACTTC. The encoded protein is CTSTSGTGKTQYF.

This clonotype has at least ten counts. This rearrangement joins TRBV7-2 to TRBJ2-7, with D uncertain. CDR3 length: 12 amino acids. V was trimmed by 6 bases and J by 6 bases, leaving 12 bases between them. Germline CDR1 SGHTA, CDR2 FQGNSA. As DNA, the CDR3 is TGTGCCAGCAGTCCAGGCCGTTTCGAGCAGTACTTC. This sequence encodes CASSPGRFEQYF.

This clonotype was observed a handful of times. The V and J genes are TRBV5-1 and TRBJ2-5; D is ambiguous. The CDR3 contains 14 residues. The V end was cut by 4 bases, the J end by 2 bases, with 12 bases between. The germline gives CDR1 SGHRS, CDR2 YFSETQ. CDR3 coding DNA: TGCGCCAGCAGCCGTGGAGAGTCACAAGAGACCCAGTACTTC. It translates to CASSRGESQETQYF.

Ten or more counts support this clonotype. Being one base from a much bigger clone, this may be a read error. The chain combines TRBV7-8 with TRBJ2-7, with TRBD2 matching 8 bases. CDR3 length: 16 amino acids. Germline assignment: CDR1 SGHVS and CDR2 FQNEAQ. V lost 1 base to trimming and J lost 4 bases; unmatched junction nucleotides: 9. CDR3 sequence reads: CASSLVGGGGRYEQYF. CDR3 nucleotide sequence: TGTGCCAGCAGCTTAGTGGGCGGCGGGGGGCGGTACGAGCAGTACTTC.

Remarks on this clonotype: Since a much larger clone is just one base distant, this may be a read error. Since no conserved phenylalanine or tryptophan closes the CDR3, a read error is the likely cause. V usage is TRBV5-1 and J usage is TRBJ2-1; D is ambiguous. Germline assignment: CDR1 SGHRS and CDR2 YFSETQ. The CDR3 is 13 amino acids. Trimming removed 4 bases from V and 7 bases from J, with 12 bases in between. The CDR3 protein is CASSTNWGNEQFC. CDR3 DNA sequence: TGCGCCAGCAGCACCAATTGGGGTAATGAGCAGTTCTGC.